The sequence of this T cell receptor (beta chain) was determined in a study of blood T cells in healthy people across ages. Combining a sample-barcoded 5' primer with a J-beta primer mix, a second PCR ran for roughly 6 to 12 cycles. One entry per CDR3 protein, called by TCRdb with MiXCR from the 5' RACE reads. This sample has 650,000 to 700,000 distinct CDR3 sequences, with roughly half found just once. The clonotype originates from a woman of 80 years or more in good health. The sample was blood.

CDR3 region: CASSVGTGSNEQFF. The DNA of the CDR3 is TGTGCCAGCAGCGTTGGGACAGGGAGCAATGAGCAGTTCTTC. The J gene is TRBJ2-1, the V gene TRBV9; 9 bases map to TRBD1. CDR3 size: 14 residues. Looked up from germline, CDR1 is SGDLS and CDR2 is YYNGEE. The trim removed 2 bases at V and 6 bases at J, leaving 3 bases unmatched.